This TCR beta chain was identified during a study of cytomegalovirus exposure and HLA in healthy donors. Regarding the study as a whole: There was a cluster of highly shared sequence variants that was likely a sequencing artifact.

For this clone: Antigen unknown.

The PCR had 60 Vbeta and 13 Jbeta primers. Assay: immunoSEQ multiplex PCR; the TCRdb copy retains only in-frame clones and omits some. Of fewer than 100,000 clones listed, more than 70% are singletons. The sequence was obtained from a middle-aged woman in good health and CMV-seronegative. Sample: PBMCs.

CDR3 region: CASSLEASGGHQYF. CDR3 in DNA: TGTGCCAGCAGCTTAGAGGCTAGCGGGGGACATCAGTATTTT. The rearrangement uses TRBV7-3 and TRBJ2-3, with TRBD2 identical over 10 bases. The germline V gene encodes CDR1 SGHTA and CDR2 FQGTGA. Trimming at V came to 2 bases and at J to 12 bases, leaving 8 bases not matched to a gene. This CDR3 has 14 residues.